A single sample is the source of the 17 T cell receptor beta chains below, sequenced in a study of blood T cell dynamics during melanoma immunotherapy. Specified time point: pre-treatment baseline. The repertoire was sequenced with immunoSEQ multiplex PCR; TCRdb's copy has only in-frame clones and lacks some. Among under 15,000 clones, around 84% were seen once, and the ten largest hold roughly 10%. This specimen was blood, taken from a patient treated with checkpoint blockade. The source of these receptors is a human donor with melanoma.

V usage is TRBV19 and J usage is TRBJ2-7; 8 positions agree with TRBD1. Germline CDR1 LNHDA, CDR2 SQIVND (reference sequence). This CDR3 comprises 12 residues. The junction had 3 bases not matched to a gene; V was cut back by 7 bases and J by 4 bases. The CDR3: CASTDREYEQYF. The CDR3 nucleotides read TGTGCCAGTACGGACAGGGAGTACGAGCAGTACTTC.

The chain couples TRBV19 to TRBJ1-1, with D uncertain. Germline CDR1 and CDR2: LNHDA and SQIVND (reference sequence). The V gene lost 6 bases and the J gene lost 5 bases, with 10 bases spanning the gap. This CDR3 comprises 12 residues. CDR3 region: CASRAVGTEAFF. As DNA, the CDR3 is TGTGCCAGTAGGGCGGTGGGTACTGAAGCTTTCTTT.

The V and J genes are TRBV27 and TRBJ1-1; D gene unclear. Looked up from germline, CDR1 is MNHEY and CDR2 is SMNVEV (reference sequence). V was trimmed by 1 base and J by 0 bases, leaving 3 bases between them. The CDR3 covers 13 residues. In DNA form, the CDR3 reads TGTGCCAGCAGTTTATTTCTGAACACTGAAGCTTTCTTT. Amino acids: CASSLFLNTEAFF.

The rearrangement uses TRBV30 and TRBJ2-1, with D tentatively TRBD2 (5 bases). Germline assignment: CDR1 GTSNPN and CDR2 SVGIG (reference sequence). The length of the CDR3 is 13 residues. Trimming took off 3 bases at V and 6 bases at J, with 12 bases between the two ends. The CDR3 DNA is TGTGCCTGGAGCGCTGTTGGACTCAATGAGCAGTTCTTC. It yields the protein CAWSAVGLNEQFF. Full variable domain (missing parts from reference TRBV30 and TRBJ2-1): SQTIHQWPATLVQPVGSPLSLECTVEGTSNPNLYWYRQAAGRGLQLLFYSVGIGQISSEVPQNLSASRPQDRQFILSSKKLLLSDSGFYLCAWSAVGLNEQFFGPGTRLTVL.

V and J are TRBV28 and TRBJ1-2; D possibly corresponds to TRBD1 (6 bases). Germline-derived CDR1 and CDR2 are MDHEN and SYDVKM. Trimming left V 2 bases short and J 6 bases short, with 13 bases between. The CDR3 covers 14 residues. The CDR3 protein is CASSLPGQNHGYTF. CDR3 DNA: TGTGCCAGCAGTTTACCAGGACAGAATCATGGCTACACCTTC.

The chain is built from TRBV19 and TRBJ1-1; D possibly corresponds to TRBD1 (5 bases). V lost 9 bases and J 3 bases, leaving 17 bases between the germline ends. The CDR3 is made up of 14 amino acids. CDR1 and CDR2 (germline): LNHDA, SQIVND (reference sequence). The CDR3 protein is CASRHPGVDTEAFF. CDR3 nucleotide sequence: TGTGCCAGCCGACACCCGGGGGTTGACACTGAAGCTTTCTTT.

This chain links TRBV9 with TRBJ1-1, with D possibly being TRBD1 (5 bases). Germline V lookup: CDR1 SGDLS, CDR2 YYNGEE. V lost 4 bases and J lost 1, with 14 bases in between. The CDR3 runs to 15 residues. CDR3: CASSPGTLGNTEAFF. CDR3 in DNA: TGTGCCAGCAGCCCAGGGACCTTGGGGAACACTGAAGCTTTCTTT.

The chain is built from TRBV19 and TRBJ2-2, with D possibly being TRBD2 (5 bases). This CDR3 region has 16 residues. Germline CDR1 and CDR2: LNHDA and SQIVND (reference sequence). The V gene lost 4 bases and the J gene lost 8 bases, with 20 bases spanning the gap. Written as DNA, the CDR3 is TGTGCCAGTAGTACGGCGTTTTCTTTAACGGGGGGGGAGCTGTTTTTT. Translation: CASSTAFSLTGGELFF.

The gene calls are TRBV29-1 and TRBJ1-1, with D unclear. Between the trimmed V and J ends, which lost 5 bases and 5 bases, there was a span of 9 bases. The CDR3 totals 11 residues. Germline CDR1 and CDR2: SQVTM and ANQGSEA. The CDR3 DNA is TGCAGCGTTTTCTTCGGTACTGAAGCTTTCTTT. Protein product: CSVFFGTEAFF.

This chain joins TRBV2 and TRBJ2-2, with D unresolved. This CDR3 has 16 amino acids. V lost 6 bases to trimming and J lost 1 base, with 15 bases between them. Germline CDR1 is SNHLY and CDR2 is FYNNEI. This CDR3 reads CASSTEPNLNTGELFF. CDR3 nucleotides: TGTGCCAGCAGCACCGAACCCAACCTGAACACCGGGGAGCTGTTTTTT.

The chain recombines TRBV19 with TRBJ2-1, with 9 positions matching TRBD1. The CDR3 is 16 residues long. Germline V gene lookup returns CDR1 LNHDA and CDR2 SQIVND (reference sequence). V gave up 3 bases and J gave up 4 bases; unmatched junction bases: 7. The CDR3 sequence: CASSILTGGLYNEQFF. CDR3 coding DNA: TGTGCCAGTAGTATCCTTACAGGGGGCTTATACAATGAGCAGTTCTTC.

This chain joins TRBV11-3 and TRBJ1-1, with 11 bases lining up with TRBD1. The germline gives CDR1 SGHNT, CDR2 YENEEA. The junction had 5 bases not matched to a gene; V was cut back by 3 bases and J by 5 bases. The CDR3 sequence is 15 residues long. The CDR3 here is CASSFTGTGGTEAFF. In DNA, the CDR3 is TGTGCCAGCAGCTTCACCGGGACAGGGGGTACTGAAGCTTTCTTT.

The chain is built from TRBV6-1 and TRBJ1-1, with D perhaps TRBD1 (5 bases). V lost 5 bases and J lost 3, with 10 bases in between. Per germline, CDR1 MNHNS and CDR2 SASEGT. This CDR3 comprises 13 residues. CDR3 sequence: CASSRTFDTEAFF. CDR3 sequence (DNA): TGTGCCAGCAGTCGGACATTTGACACTGAAGCTTTCTTT.

The J gene is TRBJ1-5, the V gene TRBV15; perhaps TRBD1 as D (5 bases). The CDR3 runs 15 residues. V lost 0 bases and J 3 bases, leaving 9 bases between the germline ends. Germline V gene lookup returns CDR1 LNHNV and CDR2 YYDKDF (reference sequence). The CDR3 region is CATSRDRQFNQPQHF. CDR3 sequence (DNA): TGTGCCACCAGCAGAGATCGACAGTTCAATCAGCCCCAGCATTTT.

J is TRBJ1-5 and V is TRBV28; the D gene is possibly TRBD1 (6 bases). The CDR3 consists of 16 residues. The germline V gene encodes CDR1 MDHEN and CDR2 SYDVKM. The V end was cut by 4 bases, the J end by 1 base, with 14 bases between. The CDR3 here is CASSSWTGGSNQPQHF. As DNA, the CDR3 is TGTGCCAGCAGTTCCTGGACGGGGGGCAGCAATCAGCCCCAGCATTTT.

The chain uses TRBV11-2 and TRBJ1-5; TRBD1 is a possible D gene (6 bases). This CDR3 has 15 residues. V lost 1 base and J lost 0, with 7 bases in between. Germline V CDR1 and CDR2: SGHAT, FQNNGV. The chain's CDR3 is CASSLGRGSNQPQHF. CDR3 in DNA: TGTGCCAGCAGCTTAGGCAGGGGTAGCAATCAGCCCCAGCATTTT.

In its sample, this clone was seen once. J is TRBJ2-5 and V is TRBV9; the D gene is possibly TRBD2 (5 bases). V lost 4 bases and J lost 0, with 22 bases in between. This CDR3 has 18 residues. Per the germline V gene, CDR1 is SGDLS and CDR2 is YYNGEE. The CDR3 nucleotides are TGTGCCAGCAGCCGTAGTCCCCCCCGCGGGTCGTACCAAGAGACCCAGTACTTC. It specifies CASSRSPPRGSYQETQYF.